This TCR beta chain was captured in a study of T cells after yellow fever vaccination. Study observations and caveats: Once the booster was given, most primary-vaccination clones reappeared, at approximately 97% for CD4 and approximately 88% for CD8.

As TCR cDNA was made by 5'RACE template switching, a universal primer site and UMIs were added. TCRdb processed the 5' RACE reads anew with MiXCR; each CDR3 protein has one entry. Among hundreds of thousands of distinct CDR3 sequences listed, 11% were seen once. Germline V gives CDR1 SGHDT, CDR2 YYEEEE. Trimming stripped 5 bases from V and 7 bases from J, with 10 bases between. The CDR3 totals 12 residues. This clonotype was counted many times. Its antigen is still unknown. This TCR was sampled from a man between 18 and 29 years old who received the YFV17D yellow fever vaccine. The specimen comprised PBMCs, sampled on the day of the first yellow fever vaccination. This sequence joins TRBV5-6 and TRBJ2-1; D ambiguous. CDR3 in amino acids: CASRDLRNEQFF. The CDR3 region has the DNA TGTGCCAGCAGAGACCTTAGGAATGAGCAGTTCTTC.